This T cell receptor beta chain appears in the sequencing data of a study of monozygotic twins with inflammatory bowel disease. Researchers used template switching to add UMIs featuring a 6-nucleotide sample barcode. Following a re-call of the 5' RACE reads, TCRdb has one entry per CDR3 protein and lacks DNA. Across approximately 400,000 distinct CDR3 sequences, the top ten clones capture 2.5% to 3% of the sample. Germline-derived CDR1 and CDR2 are SGHRS and YFSETQ. CDR3 length equals 17 residues. Sequenced: blood. This TCR was recovered from a human donor with ulcerative colitis or Crohn's disease, or a healthy co-twin of an affected twin (not recorded which). V is TRBV5-1 and J is TRBJ1-4; TCRdb's D gene call, TRBD1, goes unchecked for lack of DNA. CDR3 protein: CASSPRTSTGVYEKLFF.